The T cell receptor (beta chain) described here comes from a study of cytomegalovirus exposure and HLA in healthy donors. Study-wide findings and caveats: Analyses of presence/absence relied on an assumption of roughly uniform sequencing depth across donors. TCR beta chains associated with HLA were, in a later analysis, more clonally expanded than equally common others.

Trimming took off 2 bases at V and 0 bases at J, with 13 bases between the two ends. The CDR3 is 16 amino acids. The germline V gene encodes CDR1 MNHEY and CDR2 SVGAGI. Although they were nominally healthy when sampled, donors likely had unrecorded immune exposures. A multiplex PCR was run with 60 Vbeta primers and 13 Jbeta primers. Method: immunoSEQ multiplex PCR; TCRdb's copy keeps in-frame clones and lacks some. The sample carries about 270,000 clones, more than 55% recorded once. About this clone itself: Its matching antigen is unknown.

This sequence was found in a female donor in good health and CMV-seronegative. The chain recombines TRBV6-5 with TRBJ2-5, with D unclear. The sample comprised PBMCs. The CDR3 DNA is TGTGCCAGCAGTTACCGAAACAGATTGTACCAAGAGACCCAGTACTTC. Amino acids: CASSYRNRLYQETQYF.